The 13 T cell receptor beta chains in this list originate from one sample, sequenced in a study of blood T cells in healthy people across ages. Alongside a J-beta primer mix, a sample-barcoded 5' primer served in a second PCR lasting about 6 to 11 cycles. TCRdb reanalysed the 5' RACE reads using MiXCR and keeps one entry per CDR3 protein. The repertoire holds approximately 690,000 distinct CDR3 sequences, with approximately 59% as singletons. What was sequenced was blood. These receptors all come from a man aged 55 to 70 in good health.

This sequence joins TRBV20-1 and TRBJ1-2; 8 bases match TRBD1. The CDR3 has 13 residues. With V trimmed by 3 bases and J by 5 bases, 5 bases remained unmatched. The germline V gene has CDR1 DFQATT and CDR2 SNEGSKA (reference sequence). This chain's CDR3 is CSASRTGTYGYTF. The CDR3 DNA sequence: TGCAGTGCTAGCCGGACAGGGACTTATGGCTACACCTTC.

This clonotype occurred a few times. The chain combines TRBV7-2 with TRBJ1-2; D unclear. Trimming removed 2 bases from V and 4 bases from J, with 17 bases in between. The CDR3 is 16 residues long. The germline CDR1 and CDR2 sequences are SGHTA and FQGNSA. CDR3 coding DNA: TGTGCCAGCAGCTTACACCGGGCCCCAACTTCCTATGGCTACACCTTC. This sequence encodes CASSLHRAPTSYGYTF.

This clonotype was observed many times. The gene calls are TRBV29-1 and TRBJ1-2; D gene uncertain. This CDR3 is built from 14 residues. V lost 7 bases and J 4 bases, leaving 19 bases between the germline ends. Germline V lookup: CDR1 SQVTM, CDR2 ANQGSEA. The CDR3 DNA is TGCAGCGCACGTCTCCAAGAGGACGGCTATGGCTACACCTTC. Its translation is CSARLQEDGYGYTF.

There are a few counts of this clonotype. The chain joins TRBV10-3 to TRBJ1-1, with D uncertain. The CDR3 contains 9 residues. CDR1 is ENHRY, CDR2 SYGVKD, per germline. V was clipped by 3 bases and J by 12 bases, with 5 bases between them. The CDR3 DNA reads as TGTGCCATCAGTGACCCCCCTTTCTTT. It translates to CAISDPPFF.

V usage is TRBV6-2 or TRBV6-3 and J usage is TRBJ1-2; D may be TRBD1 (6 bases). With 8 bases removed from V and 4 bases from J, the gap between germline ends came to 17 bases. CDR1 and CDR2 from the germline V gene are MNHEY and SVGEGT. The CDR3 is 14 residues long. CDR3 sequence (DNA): TGTGCCAGCTCGACAGTGGGGGCAGGCTATGGCTACACCTTC. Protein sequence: CASSTVGAGYGYTF.

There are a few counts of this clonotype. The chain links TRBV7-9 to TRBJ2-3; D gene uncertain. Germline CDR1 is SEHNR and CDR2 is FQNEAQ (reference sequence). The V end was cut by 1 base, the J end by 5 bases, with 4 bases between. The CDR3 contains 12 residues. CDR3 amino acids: CASSLEEDTQYF. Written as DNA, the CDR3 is TGTGCCAGCAGCTTAGAGGAAGATACGCAGTATTTT.

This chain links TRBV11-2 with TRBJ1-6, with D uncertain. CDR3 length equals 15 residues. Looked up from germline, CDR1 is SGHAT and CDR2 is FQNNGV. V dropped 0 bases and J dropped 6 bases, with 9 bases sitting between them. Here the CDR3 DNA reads TGTGCCAGCAGCTTAGAGCCGGATTCTAATTCACCCCTCCACTTT. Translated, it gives CASSLEPDSNSPLHF. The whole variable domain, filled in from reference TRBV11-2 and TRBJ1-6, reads EAGVAQSPRYKIIEKRQSVAFWCNPISGHATLYWYQQILGQGPKLLIQFQNNGVVDDSQLPKDRFSAERLKGVDSTLKIQPAKLEDSAVYLCASSLEPDSNSPLHFGNGTRLTVT.

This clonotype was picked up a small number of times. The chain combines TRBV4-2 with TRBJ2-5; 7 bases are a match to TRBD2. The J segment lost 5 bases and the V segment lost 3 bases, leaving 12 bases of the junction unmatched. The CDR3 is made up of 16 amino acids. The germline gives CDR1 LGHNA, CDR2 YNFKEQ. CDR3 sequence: CASSQKLSGGVETQYF. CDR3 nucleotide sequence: TGTGCCAGCAGCCAGAAGCTAAGTGGGGGGGTGGAGACCCAGTACTTC.

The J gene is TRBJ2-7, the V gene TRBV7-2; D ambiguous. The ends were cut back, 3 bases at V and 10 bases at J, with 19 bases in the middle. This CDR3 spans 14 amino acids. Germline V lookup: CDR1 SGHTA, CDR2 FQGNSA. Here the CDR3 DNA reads TGTGCCAGCAGCTTTCCCTCTCTTAGTTTGGCCCAGTACTTC. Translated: CASSFPSLSLAQYF.

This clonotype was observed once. CDR3 in amino acids: CASGRDRKNSPLHF. In DNA form, the CDR3 reads TGTGCCAGCGGCCGGGACAGGAAAAATTCACCCCTCCACTTT. This chain joins TRBV13 and TRBJ1-6, with TRBD1 matching 8 bases. Germline V gene sequence: CDR1 PRHDT, CDR2 FYEKMQ (reference sequence). The CDR3 spans 14 residues. Trimming removed 8 bases from V and 7 bases from J; junction bases left unmatched: 7.

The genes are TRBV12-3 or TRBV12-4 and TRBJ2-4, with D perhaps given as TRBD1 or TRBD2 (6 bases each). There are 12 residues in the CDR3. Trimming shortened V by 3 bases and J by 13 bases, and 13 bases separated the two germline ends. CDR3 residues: CASSFGGQVQYF. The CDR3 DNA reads TGTGCCAGCAGTTTTGGGGGGCAGGTCCAGTACTTC.

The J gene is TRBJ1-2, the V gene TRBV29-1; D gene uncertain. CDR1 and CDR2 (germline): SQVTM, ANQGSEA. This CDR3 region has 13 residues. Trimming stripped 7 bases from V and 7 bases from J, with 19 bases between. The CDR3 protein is CSGLKDVGGGYTF. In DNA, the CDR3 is TGCAGCGGACTTAAGGACGTTGGAGGTGGCTACACCTTC.

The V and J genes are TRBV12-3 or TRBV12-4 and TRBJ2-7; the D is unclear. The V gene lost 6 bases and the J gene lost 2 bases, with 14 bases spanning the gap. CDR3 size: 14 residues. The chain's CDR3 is CASSPRTEPYEQYF. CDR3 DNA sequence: TGTGCCAGCAGCCCCCGAACAGAGCCCTACGAGCAGTACTTC.